Described below is a single T cell receptor (beta chain) sequence and its context. Its antigen remains unidentified. This sample stems from a study of T cell responses to AZD1222 COVID-19 vaccine. This table comes from immunoSEQ multiplex PCR, and its TCRdb copy is limited to in-frame clones, with some not included. Here the sample spans 150,000 to 250,000 clones, more than 85% being singletons. Between the trimmed V and J ends, which lost 3 bases and 2 bases, there was a span of 11 bases. The CDR3 is made up of 14 amino acids. Per germline, CDR1 ENHRY and CDR2 SYGVKD. Broader study findings: Baseline antibody screening turned up just a handful of seropositive AZD1222 recipients.

Sequencing was performed on peripheral blood, taken 28 days after the second AZD1222 dose. The chain is built from TRBV10-3 and TRBJ2-7; D remains ambiguous. This clonotype originated in an adult who received the AZD1222 COVID-19 vaccine. The CDR3 reads CAISDDNTPYEQYF. For the CDR3, the DNA is TGTGCCATCAGTGACGATAATACGCCCTACGAGCAGTACTTC.